The T cell receptor beta chain under discussion was sequenced for a study of CD8 T cells in Susac syndrome. Between the trimmed V and J ends, which lost 0 bases and 2 bases, there was a span of 10 bases. The CDR3 runs 15 residues. Germline assignment: CDR1 LGHDT and CDR2 YNNKEL (reference sequence). The authors reverse transcribed 0.5 to 1 ug RNA with random hexamers. It was immunoSEQ multiplex PCR that amplified TCR beta CDR3 across 54 Vbeta and 13 Jbeta. TCRdb passed the immunoSEQ multiplex PCR reads through MiXCR, listing each CDR3 protein once. The sample consists of roughly 200,000 distinct CDR3 sequences, under 97% of them appearing once. In this sample, this clonotype turned up once.

This sequence originates from a human donor with multiple sclerosis. The sample comprised CD4+ T cells from PBMCs. V is TRBV3-1 and J is TRBJ2-5; no firm D call. CDR3 in amino acids: CASSQEGMLQETQYF. The CDR3 DNA sequence: TGTGCCAGCAGCCAAGAGGGCATGCTACAAGAGACCCAGTACTTC.